A single sample gave rise to the 32 T cell receptor beta chains below, sequenced in a study of PD-L1 blockade in urothelial cancer. Time point here: pretreatment peripheral blood. Sequencing used immunoSEQ multiplex PCR; TCRdb keeps in-frame clones, though not all of them. The sample includes about 81,000 clones, 85% of them seen just once. Source: PBMCs, taken around atezolizumab (anti-PD-L1) treatment. The receptors derive from a man in his forties with urothelial cancer.

In this sample, this clone turned up once. V and J are TRBV6-1 and TRBJ1-5; the D gene is possibly TRBD1 (6 bases). Trimming stripped 4 bases from V and 1 base from J, with 14 bases between. The CDR3 covers 16 residues. The germline V gene has CDR1 MNHNS and CDR2 SASEGT. The CDR3 DNA reads as TGTGCCAGCAGTGGGACCCAACAGGGAAGCAATCAGCCCCAGCATTTT. Protein: CASSGTQQGSNQPQHF.

The chain recombines TRBV13 with TRBJ2-3, with TRBD1 identical over 7 bases. Germline CDR1 reads PRHDT; CDR2 reads FYEKMQ (reference sequence). The CDR3 is made up of 15 amino acids. J lost 2 bases, V lost 5 bases, and 7 bases had no gene match. In DNA form, the CDR3 reads TGTGCCAGCAGCGTCGACAGGGTGGTCACAGATACGCAGTATTTT. Translation gives CASSVDRVVTDTQYF.

The rearrangement uses TRBV5-4 and TRBJ1-4, with 9 bases matching TRBD1. The ends lost 0 bases at V and 5 bases at J; junction bases unmatched: 8. The CDR3 contains 17 residues. Germline V lookup: CDR1 SGHNT, CDR2 YYREEE (reference sequence). CDR3 DNA sequence: TGTGCCAGCAGCTTGGGAGGACAGGGGCGCCCAAATGAAAAACTGTTTTTT. Its translation is CASSLGGQGRPNEKLFF.

The chain uses TRBV19 and TRBJ1-5; no clear D. Germline lookup yields CDR1 LNHDA and CDR2 SQIVND (reference sequence). This CDR3 is 14 amino acids long. Trimming removed 7 bases at V and 1 base at J, with 11 bases between. The CDR3, as DNA: TGTGCCAGTAACAGCGGCGGGAGCAATCAGCCCCAGCATTTT. It codes for CASNSGGSNQPQHF.

The chain joins TRBV16 to TRBJ1-1, with unresolved D. From germline, CDR1 is KGHSY and CDR2 FQNENV. The CDR3 length is 14 residues. V shed 0 bases and J shed 2 bases, with 7 bases lying between them. As DNA, the CDR3 is TGTGCCAGCAGCCAATCGGGCCCTAACACTGAAGCTTTCTTT. Translated, it gives CASSQSGPNTEAFF.

The genes are TRBV19 and TRBJ1-1; D remains unclear. V was trimmed by 0 bases and J by 1 base, leaving 3 bases between them. This CDR3 has 13 amino acids. Germline assignment: CDR1 LNHDA and CDR2 SQIVND (reference sequence). CDR3 protein: CASSIERNTEAFF. CDR3 coding DNA: TGTGCCAGTAGTATAGAGCGGAACACTGAAGCTTTCTTT.

In its sample, this clone was seen once. The J gene is TRBJ1-2, the V gene TRBV18; TRBD1 matches 9 bases. J gave up 6 bases and V 4 bases, and 15 bases lay outside the gene matches. Germline V gene data show CDR1 as KGHSH and CDR2 as LQKENI. This CDR3 has 17 residues. CDR3 coding DNA: TGTGCCAGCTCACAGGATTTACAGGGGGCGGCGGGTGATGGCTACACCTTC. Protein sequence: CASSQDLQGAAGDGYTF.

CDR3 DNA sequence: TGCAGTGCTAGAACTATTGCAGAAGCTTTCTTT. Translating gives CSARTIAEAFF. The chain is built from TRBV20-1 and TRBJ1-1; D gene uncertain. This CDR3 has 11 amino acids. In germline, CDR1 is DFQATT, CDR2 SNEGSKA (reference sequence). The ends were cut back, 2 bases at V and 8 bases at J, with 9 bases in the middle.

The rearrangement links TRBV19 to TRBJ2-7, with D uncertain. The CDR3 consists of 15 residues. Germline-derived CDR1 and CDR2 are LNHDA and SQIVND (reference sequence). With 1 base removed from V and 1 base from J, the gap between germline ends came to 11 bases. The CDR3 protein is CASSIAARSSYEQYF. CDR3 coding DNA: TGTGCCAGTAGTATAGCTGCCAGGTCGTCCTACGAGCAGTACTTC.

The table lists this clone with a few counts. The V and J genes are TRBV7-3 and TRBJ2-1, with D hard to call. CDR1 and CDR2 from the germline V gene are SGHTA and FQGTGA. Trimming removed 2 bases at V and 8 bases at J, with 10 bases between. The CDR3 contains 13 residues. As DNA, the CDR3 is TGTGCCAGCAGCTTAGTCCCCCCCTATGAGCAGTTCTTC. Translated, it gives CASSLVPPYEQFF. The whole variable domain, remainder taken from reference TRBV7-3 and TRBJ2-1, is GAGVSQTPSNKVTEKGKYVELRCDPISGHTALYWYRQSLGQGPEFLIYFQGTGAADDSGLPNDRFFAVRPEGSVSTLKIQRTERGDSAVYLCASSLVPPYEQFFGPGTRLTVL.

The chain couples TRBV6-1 to TRBJ1-4, with 7 nucleotides matching TRBD1. Per germline, CDR1 MNHNS and CDR2 SASEGT. V lost 1 base to trimming and J lost 6 bases; unmatched junction nucleotides: 5. The CDR3 contains 15 residues. CDR3 protein: CASSEGDRMDEKLFF. In nucleotides, the CDR3 is TGTGCCAGCAGTGAAGGGGACAGAATGGATGAAAAACTGTTTTTT.

This sequence joins TRBV9 and TRBJ2-4, with D perhaps TRBD1 (5 bases). V was clipped by 3 bases and J by 1 base, with 17 bases between them. CDR1 is SGDLS and CDR2 is YYNGEE in the germline V gene. The CDR3 spans 17 residues. CDR3 protein: CASSALRDTSAKNIQYF. The CDR3 DNA follows: TGTGCCAGCAGCGCCCTCAGGGATACCAGCGCCAAAAACATTCAGTACTTC.

This clone was recorded at least ten times. This rearrangement joins TRBV28 to TRBJ2-1, with 11 bases that match TRBD2. Trimming took 2 bases from V and 10 from J; bases not matched to a gene: 7. There are 15 residues in the CDR3. Germline V gene sequence: CDR1 MDHEN, CDR2 SYDVKM. As DNA, the CDR3 is TGTGCCAGCAGTTTACCGACTAGCGGGACCGGGGAGCAGTTCTTC. Amino acids: CASSLPTSGTGEQFF.

The genes are TRBV5-1 and TRBJ2-7; 7 nucleotides align to TRBD1. The CDR3 length is 12 residues. The germline V gene has CDR1 SGHRS and CDR2 YFSETQ. The V segment lost 5 bases and the J segment 2 bases; nucleotides outside the gene matches: 1. Here the CDR3 reads CASSTGAYEQYF. CDR3 sequence (DNA): TGCGCCAGCAGTACAGGGGCCTACGAGCAGTACTTC.

The chain combines TRBV5-6 with TRBJ2-3, with 9 bases matching TRBD1. The germline gives CDR1 SGHDT, CDR2 YYEEEE. CDR3 length: 16 amino acids. The junction had 5 bases not matched to a gene; V was cut back by 3 bases and J by 0 bases. CDR3 region: CASSYGTGISTDTQYF. Here the CDR3 DNA reads TGTGCCAGCAGCTATGGGACAGGGATCAGCACAGATACGCAGTATTTT.

The chain has TRBV30 and TRBJ2-1; 7 bases are a match to TRBD1. The CDR3 has 14 amino acids. J was trimmed by 6 bases and V by 0 bases; bases with no gene match: 5. Germline values: CDR1 GTSNPN, CDR2 SVGIG (reference sequence). CDR3 region: CAWSVQGYLNEQFF. The CDR3 coding sequence is TGTGCCTGGAGTGTACAGGGGTATCTCAATGAGCAGTTCTTC.

The chain recombines TRBV30 with TRBJ1-1; possible D gene TRBD1, 5 bases. Germline values: CDR1 GTSNPN, CDR2 SVGIG (reference sequence). Deletions cut 3 bases from V and 0 bases from J, with 14 bases between. CDR3 length: 15 amino acids. The DNA for the CDR3 is TGTGCCTGGAGGCACCCGGGACTCATGAACACTGAAGCTTTCTTT. It encodes CAWRHPGLMNTEAFF.

The V gene is TRBV28, the J gene TRBJ2-3, with 8 nucleotides matching TRBD2. Germline loops: CDR1 MDHEN, CDR2 SYDVKM. The CDR3 extends over 14 amino acids. The V segment lost 6 bases and the J segment 6 bases; nucleotides outside the gene matches: 8. CDR3 amino acids: CASSKPSGRDTQYF. CDR3 nucleotide sequence: TGTGCCAGCAGCAAGCCTAGCGGGCGGGATACGCAGTATTTT.

The table lists this clone with a count of one. The V call is TRBV27, the J call TRBJ1-3; D gene uncertain. The CDR3 covers 15 residues. Trimming took off 5 bases at V and 0 bases at J, with 11 bases between the two ends. The germline V gene has CDR1 MNHEY and CDR2 SMNVEV (reference sequence). The CDR3 spells CASSQTSFSGNTIYF. CDR3 sequence (DNA): TGTGCCAGCAGTCAGACTTCTTTCTCTGGAAACACCATATATTTT.

The chain uses TRBV5-1 and TRBJ2-6; weak D call: TRBD1 (6 bases). Trimming removed 5 bases at V and 2 bases at J, with 11 bases between. The CDR3 extends over 15 amino acids. Germline CDR1 is SGHRS and CDR2 is YFSETQ. The CDR3 DNA reads as TGCGCCAGCAGGGCAGGGACAACTGGGGCCAACGTCCTGACTTTC. Translation: CASRAGTTGANVLTF. Variable domain in full (rest from reference TRBV5-1 and TRBJ2-6): KAGVTQTPRYLIKTRGQQVTLSCSPISGHRSVSWYQQTPGQGLQFLFEYFSETQRNKGNFPGRFSGRQFSNSRSEMNVSTLELGDSALYLCASRAGTTGANVLTFGAGSRLTVL.

The chain couples TRBV4-1 to TRBJ1-5; the match to TRBD1 covers 7 bases. Germline-derived CDR1 and CDR2 are MGHRA and YSYEKL. This CDR3 is built from 18 residues. V lost 5 bases and J lost 0; bases outside the gene matches: 13. The CDR3 here is CASSIGRGRTYSNQPQHF. CDR3 DNA: TGCGCCAGCAGCATAGGAAGGGGGCGGACGTATAGCAATCAGCCCCAGCATTTT.

This clone was picked up a small number of times. The chain uses TRBV5-8 and TRBJ1-5; D might be TRBD1 (6 bases). V was trimmed by 4 bases and J by 5 bases, leaving 13 bases between them. Germline V gives CDR1 SGHTS, CDR2 YDEGEE. The CDR3 runs to 14 residues. The CDR3 DNA reads TGTGCCAGCAGCCAGGGGTCCACGGATCAGCCCCAGCATTTT. Its protein is CASSQGSTDQPQHF. Supplemented by reference TRBV5-8 and TRBJ1-5, the full variable domain reads EAGVTQSPTHLIKTRGQQATLRCSPISGHTSVYWYQQALGLGLQFLLWYDEGEERNRGNFPPRFSGRQFPNYSSELNVNALELEDSALYLCASSQGSTDQPQHFGDGTRLSIL.

V usage is TRBV19 and J usage is TRBJ2-2; D gene ambiguous. This CDR3 contains 13 residues. V lost 4 bases, J lost 6 bases, and 9 bases lay in between. Germline-derived CDR1 and CDR2 are LNHDA and SQIVND (reference sequence). The CDR3 DNA reads TGTGCCAGTAGTACGAATTCGGCCGGGGAGCTGTTTTTT. This codes for CASSTNSAGELFF.

V usage is TRBV11-1 and J usage is TRBJ1-1; D unclear. This CDR3 region has 13 residues. Germline V lookup: CDR1 SGHAT, CDR2 FQDESV (reference sequence). V lost 2 bases to trimming and J lost 4 bases, with 8 bases between them. The DNA of the CDR3 is TGTGCCAGCAGCTTAATGGAGGCCACTGAAGCTTTCTTT. This codes for CASSLMEATEAFF.

CDR3 in DNA: TGTGCCAGCAGTGGAACAGGCTCTATCAATGGCTACACCTTC. Residues: CASSGTGSINGYTF. The V and J genes are TRBV28 and TRBJ1-2; possible D gene TRBD1, 5 bases. Trimming removed 5 bases at V and 6 bases at J, with 16 bases between. The CDR3 length is 14 residues. Germline assignment: CDR1 MDHEN and CDR2 SYDVKM.

V is TRBV11-2 and J is TRBJ2-4; D may be TRBD2 (6 bases). CDR1 and CDR2 from the germline V gene are SGHAT and FQNNGV. The V end lost 6 bases, the J end lost 0 bases, and 12 bases lay between the germline ends. This CDR3 has 15 residues. CDR3 DNA: TGTGCCAGCAGACCAACGGGAGAAGCCAAAAACATTCAGTACTTC. Encoded protein: CASRPTGEAKNIQYF.

The chain couples TRBV7-3 to TRBJ1-1, with 7 nucleotides matching TRBD1. With V trimmed by 5 bases and J by 1 base, 10 bases remained unmatched. The CDR3 is made up of 16 amino acids. Germline V gene data show CDR1 as SGHTA and CDR2 as FQGTGA. CDR3 nucleotides: TGTGCCAGCAGCCCAAGGGGGCGCCCCGGGAACACTGAAGCTTTCTTT. This gives the protein CASSPRGRPGNTEAFF.

The rearrangement links TRBV10-3 to TRBJ1-5, with 11 bases lining up with TRBD1. Germline V gives CDR1 ENHRY, CDR2 SYGVKD. The CDR3 loop spans 15 amino acids. The DNA of the CDR3 is TGTGCTACTAAAGGCCCGGGACAGGGGGGTCAGCCCCAGCATTTT. Translated: CATKGPGQGGQPQHF.

The J gene is TRBJ1-1, the V gene TRBV28; a weak D match, TRBD1 (6 bases). The germline V and J ends were trimmed by 6 bases and 5 bases, with 16 bases remaining between them. Germline V lookup: CDR1 MDHEN, CDR2 SYDVKM. The CDR3 has 14 amino acids. CDR3 in DNA: TGTGCCAGCAGGCCGGGACACCCGGGGACTGAAGCTTTCTTT. Protein: CASRPGHPGTEAFF.

The chain joins TRBV6-5 to TRBJ1-1; weak D call: TRBD1 (6 bases). From germline, CDR1 is MNHEY and CDR2 SVGAGI. This CDR3 is 14 amino acids long. Trimming took 5 bases from V and 4 from J, leaving 14 bases between them. The CDR3 loop is CASSTPQGGTEAFF. CDR3 nucleotide sequence: TGTGCCAGCAGTACCCCACAGGGCGGCACTGAAGCTTTCTTT.

The V call is TRBV2, the J call TRBJ1-2; 8 nucleotides align to TRBD1. Germline loops: CDR1 SNHLY, CDR2 FYNNEI. Trimming at V came to 8 bases and at J to 8 bases, leaving 16 bases not matched to a gene. This CDR3 contains 15 residues. CDR3 protein: CASSNSGRTGRGYTF. In DNA form, the CDR3 reads TGTGCCAGCTCTAACAGCGGGCGGACAGGGAGGGGCTACACCTTC.

CDR3 coding DNA: TGTGCCAGCTCCGCTAAGGGGAATCAGCCCCAGCATTTT. This sequence encodes CASSAKGNQPQHF. The genes are TRBV18 and TRBJ1-5; maybe TRBD1 (5 bases). V dropped 6 bases and J dropped 4 bases, with 10 bases sitting between them. Germline-derived CDR1 and CDR2 are KGHSH and LQKENI. This CDR3 region has 13 residues. The whole variable domain, remainder taken from reference TRBV18 and TRBJ1-5, is NAGVMQNPRHLVRRRGQEARLRCSPMKGHSHVYWYRQLPEEGLKFMVYLQKENIIDESGMPKERFSAEFPKEGPSILRIQQVVRGDSAAYFCASSAKGNQPQHFGDGTRLSIL.